This T cell receptor (beta chain) emerged from a study of cytomegalovirus exposure and HLA in healthy donors. Both 60 Vbeta primers and 13 Jbeta primers went into the PCR. Repertoires were generated with immunoSEQ multiplex PCR, while TCRdb's copy carries only in-frame clones and drops some. The sample lists about 94,000 clones, over 50% occurring once. Study-level findings and limits: Most TCR beta V segments were productive about 87% or about 30% of the time in an earlier analysis.

Regarding this clone: Its antigen remains unknown.

V lost 3 bases and J lost 0, with 5 bases in between. This CDR3 is 14 amino acids long. CDR1 WNHNN and CDR2 SYGVQD come from the germline V gene (reference sequence). The sample was PBMCs. The sequence was collected from a young man in good health and CMV-seronegative. The chain joins TRBV10-1 to TRBJ2-2; D remains ambiguous. This CDR3 reads CASSESPNTGELFF. CDR3 nucleotide sequence: TGCGCCAGCAGTGAATCTCCGAACACCGGGGAGCTGTTTTTT.